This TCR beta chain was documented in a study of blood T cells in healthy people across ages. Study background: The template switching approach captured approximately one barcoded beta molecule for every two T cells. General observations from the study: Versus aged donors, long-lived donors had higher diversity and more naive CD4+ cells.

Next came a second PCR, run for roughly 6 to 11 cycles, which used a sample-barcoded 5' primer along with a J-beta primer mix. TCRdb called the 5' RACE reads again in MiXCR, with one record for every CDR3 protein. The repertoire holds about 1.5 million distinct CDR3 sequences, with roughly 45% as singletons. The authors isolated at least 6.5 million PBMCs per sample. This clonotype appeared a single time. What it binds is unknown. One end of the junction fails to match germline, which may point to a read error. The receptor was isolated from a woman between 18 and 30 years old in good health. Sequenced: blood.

The CDR3 spells CAGSLGPVSYEQYF. For the CDR3, the DNA is TGTGCCGGCAGCTTAGGCCCGGTCTCCTACGAGCAGTACTTC. This chain uses TRBV11-1 with TRBJ2-7; no firm D call. The CDR3 runs to 14 residues. Germline lookup yields CDR1 SGHAT and CDR2 FQDESV (reference sequence).